The sequence of this T cell receptor beta chain was determined in a study of T cell clonotyping in hematopoietic cell transplantation. Looking at the study overall: Blood collection times were about day -28 and days 30, 100, 180 posttransplant.

Points on this clone: Its matching antigen is unknown.

Points from the study as a whole: After transplant, recipient diversity fell while pathologically expanded clonotypes grew through day 180. Broader posttransplant TCR repertoire diversity was predicted by graft donor and pretransplant recipient Inverse Simpson Index values. CD4 and CD8 repertoire contributions could not be separated without sorting.

Profiling relied on immunoSEQ multiplex PCR, and the TCRdb table lists in-frame clones only, not all of them. Seen here are some 8,400 clones, about 89% observed once, and the top ten hold more than 4%. The germline gives CDR1 SNHLY, CDR2 FYNNEI. V shed 8 bases and J 1 base; nucleotides not matched to a gene: 7. There are 14 residues in the CDR3. The sequencing used peripheral blood mononuclear cells, collected at the time of graft-versus-host disease after allogeneic stem cell transplant. The chain combines TRBV2 with TRBJ1-1, with 7 bases that match TRBD1. The clonotype comes from a male patient between 60 and 69 years old who had an allogeneic stem cell transplant from a related donor, so the T cells may come from the graft donor. Some clones in this sample may be carry-over from other donors' samples. The chain's CDR3 is CASCPGQKNTEAFF. Here the CDR3 DNA reads TGTGCCAGCTGTCCGGGACAGAAGAACACTGAAGCTTTCTTT. Full variable domain (outside the CDR3, taken from reference TRBV2 and TRBJ1-1): EPEVTQTPSHQVTQMGQEVILRCVPISNHLYFYWYRQILGQKVEFLVSFYNNEISEKSEIFDDQFSVERPDGSNFTLKIRSTKLEDSAMYFCASCPGQKNTEAFFGQGTRLTVV.